Listed below are T cell receptor beta chains from one sample, sequenced in a study of cytomegalovirus exposure and HLA in healthy donors. Repertoires were generated with immunoSEQ multiplex PCR, while TCRdb's copy carries only in-frame clones and drops some. The profile shows 150,000 to 200,000 clones, about 65% of them singletons. Sequenced: PBMCs. These receptors were obtained from a woman aged 18-29 years in good health and CMV-seropositive. The CDR3 runs from the conserved cysteine through the conserved F or W. The order of the fields is J gene, clone size, D gene, V gene, CDR3 protein. A D gene is named only where the DNA matches it firmly. Clone sizes are given selectively: once, few, many, or a class where the clone is expanded.

j_call: TRBJ2-6
clone_size: .
d_call: .
v_call: TRBV28
cdr3_aa: CASSTFSGANVLTF

j_call: TRBJ2-7
clone_size: .
d_call: TRBD2
v_call: TRBV5-5
cdr3_aa: CASSSLAGYEQYF

j_call: TRBJ2-1
clone_size: .
d_call: .
v_call: TRBV10-3
cdr3_aa: CATLVGANNEQFF

j_call: TRBJ1-3
clone_size: .
d_call: .
v_call: TRBV9
cdr3_aa: CASSLAKVGANSGNTIYF

j_call: TRBJ1-2
clone_size: .
d_call: TRBD1
v_call: TRBV11-2
cdr3_aa: CASSSGTGEKAAGYTF

j_call: TRBJ2-5
clone_size: .
d_call: .
v_call: TRBV30
cdr3_aa: CAWSDGVGGAETQYF

j_call: TRBJ1-4
clone_size: once
d_call: .
v_call: TRBV6-5
cdr3_aa: CASSLTLGVRFEKLFF

j_call: TRBJ1-2
clone_size: few
d_call: TRBD1
v_call: TRBV5-1
cdr3_aa: CASREGADGYTF

j_call: TRBJ1-2
clone_size: .
d_call: TRBD1
v_call: TRBV28
cdr3_aa: CASSPLDRVVEVSYGYTF

j_call: TRBJ1-3
clone_size: .
d_call: .
v_call: TRBV7-9
cdr3_aa: CASSFIQTSSGNTIYF

j_call: TRBJ2-2
clone_size: .
d_call: TRBD1
v_call: TRBV5-1
cdr3_aa: CASKGTGVTGELFF

j_call: TRBJ1-2
clone_size: .
d_call: TRBD1
v_call: TRBV6-6
cdr3_aa: CASKTGDYGYTF

j_call: TRBJ2-7
clone_size: .
d_call: TRBD2
v_call: TRBV19
cdr3_aa: CASSIGGGVSYEQYF

j_call: TRBJ2-1
clone_size: .
d_call: .
v_call: TRBV7-8
cdr3_aa: CASSSGVLSYNEQFF

j_call: TRBJ1-1
clone_size: .
d_call: .
v_call: TRBV29-1
cdr3_aa: CSVQGTFRGVDSEAFF

j_call: TRBJ1-1
clone_size: .
d_call: .
v_call: TRBV27
cdr3_aa: CASSHPRGGGEAFF

j_call: TRBJ1-6
clone_size: .
d_call: .
v_call: TRBV6-6
cdr3_aa: CASRPGGGLALPLHF

j_call: TRBJ1-2
clone_size: few
d_call: TRBD1
v_call: TRBV28
cdr3_aa: CASSLSATGDLGYGYTF

j_call: TRBJ2-7
clone_size: .
d_call: .
v_call: TRBV15
cdr3_aa: CATSINLGSSYEQYF

j_call: TRBJ2-1
clone_size: few
d_call: .
v_call: TRBV18
cdr3_aa: CASSPETLRSHEQFF

j_call: TRBJ2-2
clone_size: .
d_call: .
v_call: TRBV7-9
cdr3_aa: CASSAWGGRTGELFF

j_call: TRBJ1-5
clone_size: .
d_call: .
v_call: TRBV6-1
cdr3_aa: CASSILREGNQPQHF

j_call: TRBJ1-2
clone_size: .
d_call: TRBD1
v_call: TRBV5-1
cdr3_aa: CASSPEGAGGYTF

j_call: TRBJ1-1
clone_size: .
d_call: .
v_call: TRBV28
cdr3_aa: CASSLLAREWDTEAFF

j_call: TRBJ2-1
clone_size: .
d_call: TRBD1
v_call: TRBV2
cdr3_aa: CASSGTGQGRHNEQFF

j_call: TRBJ1-2
clone_size: .
d_call: .
v_call: TRBV7-8
cdr3_aa: CASSRRQRSSAGYTF

j_call: TRBJ1-5
clone_size: once
d_call: .
v_call: TRBV30
cdr3_aa: CAWSSIKPNQPQHF

j_call: TRBJ2-7
clone_size: .
d_call: TRBD2
v_call: TRBV19
cdr3_aa: CASSVRGEVPYSYEQYF

j_call: TRBJ1-2
clone_size: .
d_call: .
v_call: TRBV19
cdr3_aa: CASSAGVYGYTF

j_call: TRBJ1-1
clone_size: few
d_call: .
v_call: TRBV5-4
cdr3_aa: CASSSFLVAEAFF

j_call: TRBJ2-7
clone_size: .
d_call: .
v_call: TRBV12-1
cdr3_aa: CASRGLAYHEQYF

j_call: TRBJ2-2
clone_size: .
d_call: TRBD2
v_call: TRBV28
cdr3_aa: CASSGWGGYSGELFF

j_call: TRBJ2-1
clone_size: few
d_call: .
v_call: TRBV4-1
cdr3_aa: CASSQVYNEQFF

j_call: TRBJ2-5
clone_size: .
d_call: .
v_call: TRBV6-5
cdr3_aa: CASSLGTDVLQYF

j_call: TRBJ2-5
clone_size: .
d_call: .
v_call: TRBV28
cdr3_aa: CASSVPGTGKFQETQYF

j_call: TRBJ1-1
clone_size: .
d_call: .
v_call: TRBV7-6
cdr3_aa: CASSSSPGGADFNTEAFF

j_call: TRBJ2-2
clone_size: .
d_call: .
v_call: TRBV9
cdr3_aa: CASSVSGELFF

j_call: TRBJ2-7
clone_size: .
d_call: .
v_call: TRBV15
cdr3_aa: CATSRDGVSSYEQYF

j_call: TRBJ2-1
clone_size: .
d_call: TRBD2
v_call: TRBV6-1
cdr3_aa: CASSPLADGNEQFF

j_call: TRBJ2-7
clone_size: few
d_call: TRBD1
v_call: TRBV27
cdr3_aa: CASSPRVGPGGGSYEQYF

j_call: TRBJ2-5
clone_size: few
d_call: TRBD2
v_call: TRBV9
cdr3_aa: CASSMPAGGSETQYF

j_call: TRBJ2-3
clone_size: few
d_call: .
v_call: TRBV7-2
cdr3_aa: CASSLAQTQYF

j_call: TRBJ2-1
clone_size: .
d_call: .
v_call: TRBV7-9
cdr3_aa: CASSNLYGEQFF

j_call: TRBJ2-1
clone_size: .
d_call: TRBD2
v_call: TRBV6-5
cdr3_aa: CASSYLGTSLDNEQFF

j_call: TRBJ1-2
clone_size: .
d_call: .
v_call: TRBV6-6
cdr3_aa: CASSYTREGPYGYTF

j_call: TRBJ1-1
clone_size: .
d_call: .
v_call: TRBV14
cdr3_aa: CASSQGSLGAFF

j_call: TRBJ2-6
clone_size: .
d_call: TRBD1
v_call: TRBV25-1
cdr3_aa: CASSEGQELYSGANVLTF

j_call: TRBJ2-1
clone_size: .
d_call: .
v_call: TRBV9
cdr3_aa: CASSASEGHGEQFF

j_call: .
clone_size: .
d_call: TRBD1
v_call: TRBV29-1
cdr3_aa: CSVRGGEYEYEQYF

j_call: TRBJ2-1
clone_size: .
d_call: .
v_call: TRBV5-1
cdr3_aa: CASRPGLSLYNEQFF

j_call: TRBJ1-2
clone_size: few
d_call: .
v_call: TRBV18
cdr3_aa: CASSPGEDYGYTF

j_call: TRBJ2-7
clone_size: .
d_call: .
v_call: TRBV9
cdr3_aa: CASSARGNEQYF

j_call: TRBJ2-3
clone_size: .
d_call: .
v_call: TRBV7-2
cdr3_aa: CASTPNSGSWADTQYF

j_call: TRBJ2-3
clone_size: .
d_call: .
v_call: TRBV5-1
cdr3_aa: CASSLGGQGRDTQYF

j_call: TRBJ2-1
clone_size: .
d_call: TRBD2
v_call: TRBV19
cdr3_aa: CASSIQDSASGRSSYEQFF

j_call: TRBJ2-1
clone_size: .
d_call: .
v_call: TRBV19
cdr3_aa: CASSRSGYNEQFF

j_call: TRBJ1-2
clone_size: few
d_call: .
v_call: TRBV5-1
cdr3_aa: CASSLEGGYGYTF

j_call: TRBJ1-1
clone_size: .
d_call: TRBD1
v_call: TRBV7-9
cdr3_aa: CASSQTGGIAFF

j_call: TRBJ2-7
clone_size: .
d_call: TRBD1
v_call: TRBV5-4
cdr3_aa: CASNNRGRSGEQYF

j_call: TRBJ1-1
clone_size: .
d_call: .
v_call: TRBV7-2
cdr3_aa: CASSQLGLRTNTEAFF